The present entry profiles one TCR beta chain with its context. Its antigen is not known. This entry belongs to a study of identifying expanded T cells in peripheral blood. Trimming took 6 bases from V and 3 from J, leaving 8 bases between them. CDR1 and CDR2 (germline): ENHRY, SYGVKD. The CDR3 is made up of 12 amino acids. Notes on the study in general: Clone count variance between roughly 2-week samples rose with total template count. About 1.2 clones differed between technical replicates, versus around 15 and 18 over time.

No infections or other immune events were documented during collection. TCRdb's table, derived via immunoSEQ multiplex PCR, lists solely in-frame clones and lacks some. The table includes approximately 100,000 clones, 80% to 90% detected once. The sequenced sample was blood. J is TRBJ1-2 and V is TRBV10-3; D is perhaps TRBD1 (5 bases). The TCR was taken from a person aged 18 to 70 in good health. The CDR3 nucleotides read TGTGCCATCAGCAGGGAAGACTATGGCTACACCTTC. As protein: CAISREDYGYTF.